The T cell receptor beta chain under discussion was sequenced for a study of T cell responses to AZD1222 COVID-19 vaccine. The CDR3 totals 15 residues. Trimming took 2 bases from V and 3 from J, leaving 12 bases between them. Germline V CDR1 and CDR2: MNHEY, SMNVEV (reference sequence). The repertoire was sequenced with immunoSEQ multiplex PCR; TCRdb's copy has only in-frame clones and lacks some. The sample has some 130,000 clones, approximately 83% seen once; the top ten hold around 1.6%. Source: peripheral blood, taken on day 0 of AZD1222 vaccination. The receptor's source is an adult in good health. The chain links TRBV27 to TRBJ2-3; no reliable D call. The CDR3 loop reads CASSLRDWGTDTQYF. CDR3 in DNA: TGTGCCAGCAGTTTACGTGACTGGGGTACAGATACGCAGTATTTT.